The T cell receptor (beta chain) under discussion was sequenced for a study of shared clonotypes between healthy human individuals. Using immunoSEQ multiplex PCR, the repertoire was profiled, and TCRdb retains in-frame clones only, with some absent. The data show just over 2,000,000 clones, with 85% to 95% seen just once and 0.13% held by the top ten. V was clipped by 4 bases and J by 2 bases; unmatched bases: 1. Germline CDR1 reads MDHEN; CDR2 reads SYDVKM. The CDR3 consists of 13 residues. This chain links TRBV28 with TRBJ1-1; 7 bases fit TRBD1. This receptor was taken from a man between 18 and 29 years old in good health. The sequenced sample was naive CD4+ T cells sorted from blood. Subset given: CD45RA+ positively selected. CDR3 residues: CASSSGGNTEAFF. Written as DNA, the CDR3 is TGTGCCAGCAGTTCAGGGGGAAACACTGAAGCTTTCTTT.